This T cell receptor beta chain was found in a study of neurological immune-mediated disorders. This clonotype was recorded at least ten times. Its antigen is currently unknown. Unsorted libraries came from 2 million PBMCs stored at -80 °C. Trimming removed 5 bases from V and 4 bases from J; junction bases left unmatched: 6. The CDR3 length is 14 residues. The germline gives CDR1 MNHEY, CDR2 SVGEGT. cDNA synthesis was performed by 5'RACE with 10-nucleotide random UMIs. TCRdb redid the calling of the 5' RACE reads with MiXCR, one entry per CDR3 protein. The data show 85,000 to 90,000 distinct CDR3 sequences, roughly 3.3% seen once. The study, taken as a whole, reports: Falling below healthy controls, multiple sclerosis showed the least TCR clonal expansion, while HTLV-1-associated myelopathy showed the most.

The sample consisted of PBMCs. This sequence joins TRBV6-2 or TRBV6-3 and TRBJ1-2, with 8 bases identical to TRBD1. This TCR came from a woman between 45 and 65 years old with multiple sclerosis. The CDR3 loop is CASSQGQAVYGYTF. The CDR3 DNA reads as TGTGCCAGCAGTCAGGGACAGGCTGTCTATGGCTACACCTTC.